A single sample gave rise to the 20 T cell receptor beta chains below, sequenced in a study of cytomegalovirus exposure and HLA in healthy donors. The PCR contained 60 Vbeta and 13 Jbeta primers. Profiled with immunoSEQ multiplex PCR; TCRdb holds only in-frame clones, not every one. The sample holds some 190,000 clones; about nine tenths are singletons and the top ten take 1% to 1.5%. The sample comprised PBMCs. These receptors were taken from a man aged 25 to 40 in good health and CMV-seronegative.

The J gene is TRBJ2-7, the V gene TRBV27; 7 bases fit TRBD1. CDR1 MNHEY and CDR2 SMNVEV come from the germline V gene (reference sequence). Trimming took 2 bases from V and 2 from J; bases not matched to a gene: 3. CDR3 length equals 14 residues. CDR3 amino acids: CASSLRGGPYEQYF. In DNA form, the CDR3 reads TGTGCCAGCAGTTTACGAGGGGGCCCCTACGAGCAGTACTTC.

This clone was observed once. The gene calls are TRBV5-4 and TRBJ2-6; 9 bases are shared with TRBD1. The CDR3 is made up of 15 amino acids. Germline V CDR1 and CDR2: SGHNT, YYREEE (reference sequence). V dropped 0 bases and J dropped 11; count of bases not matched to a gene: 6. CDR3 region: CASSLELQGADVLTF. CDR3 sequence (DNA): TGTGCCAGCAGCTTGGAGCTACAGGGGGCAGACGTCCTGACTTTC.

The chain is built from TRBV4-2 and TRBJ2-3; 9 bases align to TRBD2. Germline lookup yields CDR1 LGHNA and CDR2 YNFKEQ. With 0 bases clipped from V and 0 bases from J, the junction kept 7 bases outside the gene matches. The CDR3 consists of 18 residues. CDR3 in amino acids: CASSQEPAGGPSTDTQYF. CDR3 bases: TGTGCCAGCAGCCAAGAACCAGCGGGAGGTCCCAGCACAGATACGCAGTATTTT.

This clone was seen once. The chain carries TRBV19 and TRBJ1-2; 7 bases are shared with TRBD1. Trimming removed 3 bases from V and 9 bases from J; junction bases left unmatched: 7. CDR3 length equals 13 residues. The germline V gene encodes CDR1 LNHDA and CDR2 SQIVND (reference sequence). CDR3 sequence: CASSIYRGQSYTF. CDR3 in DNA: TGTGCCAGTAGTATCTACAGGGGACAAAGCTACACCTTC.

The chain recombines TRBV5-6 with TRBJ2-7, with D possibly being TRBD1 (6 bases). Germline V gene lookup returns CDR1 SGHDT and CDR2 YYEEEE. Trimming removed 4 bases at V and 6 bases at J, with 20 bases between. The CDR3 is 15 residues long. The CDR3 sequence is CASSTDYRVWSEQYF. CDR3 bases: TGTGCCAGCAGCACAGATTACAGGGTATGGAGCGAGCAGTACTTC.

The chain joins TRBV10-2 to TRBJ2-3; D perhaps matches TRBD2 (5 bases). Germline assignment: CDR1 WSHSY and CDR2 SAAADI. The CDR3 has 13 amino acids. Between the trimmed V and J ends, which lost 7 bases and 3 bases, there was a span of 11 bases. The CDR3 nucleotides read TGCGCCAGCAAGGCTAGCAATACAGATACGCAGTATTTT. This codes for CASKASNTDTQYF.

This chain links TRBV7-9 with TRBJ2-2; 10 bases fit TRBD2. The germline V gene encodes CDR1 SEHNR and CDR2 FQNEAQ (reference sequence). V lost 7 bases, J lost 7 bases, and 12 bases stayed unmatched. The CDR3 extends over 16 amino acids. The chain's CDR3 is CASNKAGGPVGGELFF. The CDR3 DNA is TGTGCCAGCAACAAAGCGGGAGGGCCAGTAGGCGGGGAGCTGTTTTTT. Combining the CDR3 with reference TRBV7-9 and TRBJ2-2 gives the whole variable domain DTGVSQNPRHKITKRGQNVTFRCDPISEHNRLYWYRQTLGQGPEFLTYFQNEAQLEKSRLLSDRFSAERPKGSFSTLEIQRTEQGDSAMYLCASNKAGGPVGGELFFGEGSRLTVL.

This chain uses TRBV10-3 with TRBJ2-2; 7 nucleotides align to TRBD1. The CDR3 covers 16 residues. With 6 bases clipped from V and 8 bases from J, the junction kept 15 bases outside the gene matches. Per germline, CDR1 ENHRY and CDR2 SYGVKD. This CDR3 is CAISTRDSSISGELFF. In DNA form, the CDR3 reads TGTGCCATCAGCACCCGGGACAGTTCAATTTCAGGGGAGCTGTTTTTT.

The genes are TRBV21-1 and TRBJ2-7; the D call in the table, TRBD1, was not verified against the DNA. TRBV21-1 is listed as a pseudogene. There are 12 residues in the CDR3. The CDR3 DNA is TGTGCCATCCTCCAGGGAATCTACGAGCAGTACTTC. Protein sequence: CAILQGIYEQYF.

V and J are TRBV18 and TRBJ2-1; a weak D match, TRBD2 (5 bases). There are 11 residues in the CDR3. Trimming stripped 3 bases from V and 9 bases from J, with 6 bases between. In germline, CDR1 is KGHSH, CDR2 LQKENI. The CDR3 DNA reads as TGTGCCAGCTCACCCACTAGTGAGCAGTTCTTC. It is translated as CASSPTSEQFF. Looking up the rest from reference TRBV18 and TRBJ2-1 gives the full variable domain: NAGVMQNPRHLVRRRGQEARLRCSPMKGHSHVYWYRQLPEEGLKFMVYLQKENIIDESGMPKERFSAEFPKEGPSILRIQQVVRGDSAAYFCASSPTSEQFFGPGTRLTVL.

This CDR3 reads CASSLGQGKTQYF. CDR3 bases: TGTGCCAGCAGTTTGGGACAGGGCAAGACCCAGTACTTC. V and J are TRBV27 and TRBJ2-5, with 9 bases identical to TRBD1. CDR1 and CDR2 (germline): MNHEY, SMNVEV (reference sequence). The CDR3 is made up of 13 amino acids. V lost 3 bases to trimming and J lost 6 bases; unmatched junction nucleotides: 2.

This sequence joins TRBV7-2 and TRBJ1-1, with D tentatively TRBD1 (6 bases). CDR1 is SGHTA and CDR2 is FQGNSA in the germline V gene. The CDR3 runs to 15 residues. V was clipped by 4 bases and J by 5 bases, with 17 bases between them. The CDR3 sequence is CASSSGGGRVTEAFF. The DNA for the CDR3 is TGTGCCAGCAGCTCGGGTGGGGGCAGGGTAACTGAAGCTTTCTTT.

The gene calls are TRBV19 and TRBJ2-7, with 9 bases identical to TRBD1. The germline CDR1 and CDR2 sequences are LNHDA and SQIVND (reference sequence). J was trimmed by 7 bases and V by 7 bases; bases with no gene match: 20. The CDR3 is made up of 17 amino acids. The CDR3 region is CASKKLSGTGMQGEQYF. CDR3 in DNA: TGTGCCAGTAAGAAACTATCCGGGACAGGGATGCAGGGAGAGCAGTACTTC.

For this clone: Other DNA sequences in this sample translate to the same CDR3. The chain is built from TRBV6-6 and TRBJ2-1, with D unclear. The CDR3 covers 11 residues. Germline CDR1 reads MNHNY; CDR2 reads SVGAGI (reference sequence). The germline V and J ends were trimmed by 6 bases and 7 bases, with 7 bases remaining between them. The CDR3 loop reads CASSLTNEQFF. The CDR3 region has the DNA TGTGCCAGCAGCTTGACTAATGAGCAGTTCTTC.

The V call is TRBV19, the J call TRBJ2-1; the match to TRBD2 covers 13 bases. CDR3 length equals 15 residues. Germline-derived CDR1 and CDR2 are LNHDA and SQIVND (reference sequence). Germline trimming cut 5 bases from V and 9 bases from J; bases unmatched to any gene: 7. The CDR3 protein is CASSPGLAGVGEQFF. CDR3 sequence (DNA): TGTGCCAGTAGTCCCGGACTAGCGGGAGTAGGTGAGCAGTTCTTC.

The rearrangement joins TRBV6-5 to TRBJ2-7; 9 nucleotides agree with TRBD1. The CDR3 spans 14 residues. In germline, CDR1 is MNHEY, CDR2 SVGAGI. Unmatched junction bases numbered 6, after V lost 6 bases and J lost 3 bases. The DNA of the CDR3 is TGTGCCAGCAGACTGGGACAGGGAGGCTACGAGCAGTACTTC. Amino acids: CASRLGQGGYEQYF.

The chain carries TRBV25-1 and TRBJ1-2; 9 bases fit TRBD1. The CDR3 length is 14 residues. V lost 6 bases, J lost 4 bases, and 6 bases stayed unmatched. Germline loops: CDR1 MGHDK, CDR2 SYGVNS. The DNA of the CDR3 is TGTGCCAGCAGGCCCCCGACAGGGGGCTATGGCTACACCTTC. This translates into CASRPPTGGYGYTF.

The chain employs TRBV2 and TRBJ1-2, with 9 bases lining up with TRBD1. Looked up from germline, CDR1 is SNHLY and CDR2 is FYNNEI. J was trimmed by 3 bases and V by 0 bases; bases with no gene match: 8. The CDR3 runs 17 residues. The CDR3 reads CASSEATGTGFYYGYTF. The CDR3 nucleotides read TGTGCCAGCAGTGAAGCCACCGGGACAGGGTTTTACTATGGCTACACCTTC. Variable domain in full (rest from reference TRBV2 and TRBJ1-2): EPEVTQTPSHQVTQMGQEVILRCVPISNHLYFYWYRQILGQKVEFLVSFYNNEISEKSEIFDDQFSVERPDGSNFTLKIRSTKLEDSAMYFCASSEATGTGFYYGYTFGSGTRLTVV.

This rearrangement joins TRBV27 to TRBJ2-7; 11 nucleotides line up with TRBD2. The CDR3 runs to 17 residues. Germline trimming cut 2 bases from V and 3 bases from J; bases unmatched to any gene: 9. In germline, CDR1 is MNHEY, CDR2 SMNVEV (reference sequence). CDR3 nucleotide sequence: TGTGCCAGCAGTTTAAGCGCCCGGACTAGCGGGTTCTACGAGCAGTACTTC. This translates into CASSLSARTSGFYEQYF.

V and J are TRBV9 and TRBJ2-4, with 9 bases aligning to TRBD2. The germline gives CDR1 SGDLS, CDR2 YYNGEE. Trimming at V came to 0 bases and at J to 5 bases, leaving 9 bases not matched to a gene. The CDR3 runs to 17 residues. The CDR3 DNA is TGTGCCAGCAGCGTAGCGGGCGGGAGGGTTAATCAAAACATTCAGTACTTC. Translating it yields CASSVAGGRVNQNIQYF.